These 27 T cell receptor beta chains share one sample of origin, sequenced in a study of blood T cell repertoires in COVID-19. TCRdb's table, derived via immunoSEQ multiplex PCR, lists solely in-frame clones and lacks some. Among more than 250,000 clones listed, roughly nine tenths were seen once. Sequencing input: peripheral blood. The receptors stem from a man between 18 and 35 years old with active or convalescent COVID-19.

The chain carries TRBV7-9 and TRBJ2-7; the D gene is possibly TRBD2 (6 bases). This CDR3 is built from 16 residues. The V end was cut by 5 bases, the J end by 6 bases, with 23 bases between. Per germline, CDR1 SEHNR and CDR2 FQNEAQ (reference sequence). The CDR3 is CASSPVLLGLLSEQYF. The CDR3, as DNA: TGTGCCAGCAGCCCCGTCTTGTTGGGACTCCTATCCGAGCAGTACTTC.

This clone was detected only a few times. This sequence joins TRBV7-3 and TRBJ2-5; D possibly corresponds to TRBD2 (6 bases). The CDR3 runs to 14 residues. V was clipped by 1 base and J by 9 bases, with 15 bases between them. The germline CDR1 and CDR2 sequences are SGHTA and FQGTGA. The CDR3 here is CASSLMGEARAQYF. The CDR3 bases are TGTGCCAGCAGCTTAATGGGGGAGGCCCGGGCCCAGTACTTC.

The sample holds one count of this clone. The chain joins TRBV29-1 to TRBJ2-5, with D possibly TRBD2 on 6 matching bases. V lost 3 bases and J 7 bases, leaving 21 bases between the germline ends. The length of the CDR3 is 15 residues. The germline CDR1 and CDR2 sequences are SQVTM and ANQGSEA. DNA of the CDR3: TGCAGCGTTGACTGGAGTTCCGGGAGCCTTGGGACCCAGTACTTC. It codes for CSVDWSSGSLGTQYF.

A single count supports this clone. The CDR3 region is CASSTRRGHSYNSPLHF. CDR3 nucleotides: TGTGCCAGCAGTACTAGGAGGGGGCACTCCTATAATTCACCCCTCCACTTT. The chain couples TRBV2 to TRBJ1-6; TRBD1 matches 7 bases. V lost 5 bases to trimming and J lost 0 bases; unmatched junction nucleotides: 7. Germline-derived CDR1 and CDR2 are SNHLY and FYNNEI. This CDR3 spans 17 amino acids.

The chain couples TRBV6-6 to TRBJ2-1; D gene ambiguous. The CDR3 is 12 amino acids. With 6 bases removed from V and 7 bases from J, the gap between germline ends came to 10 bases. The germline V gene encodes CDR1 MNHNY and CDR2 SVGAGI (reference sequence). The CDR3 DNA follows: TGTGCCAGCAGCCTCGGTCCTAATGAGCAGTTCTTC. Translation: CASSLGPNEQFF.

V usage is TRBV7-9 and J usage is TRBJ1-3, with TRBD1 matching over 8 bases. Unmatched junction bases numbered 8, after V lost 6 bases and J lost 4 bases. CDR1 SEHNR and CDR2 FQNEAQ come from the germline V gene (reference sequence). The CDR3 is 15 residues long. The CDR3 sequence: CASRPGQGLGNTIYF. CDR3 nucleotides: TGTGCCAGCAGACCAGGACAGGGCTTAGGAAACACCATATATTTT.

This clone was counted once. The CDR3 DNA reads as TGTGCCAGCAGCTACTCCAGTCAGGGGGCGTGGGACACCATATATTTT. It yields the protein CASSYSSQGAWDTIYF. The rearrangement joins TRBV7-9 to TRBJ1-3; 8 nucleotides match TRBD1. The CDR3 extends over 16 amino acids. Losses at the gene ends were 4 bases for V and 8 bases for J; bases not matched to a gene: 13. Germline-derived CDR1 and CDR2 are SEHNR and FQNEAQ (reference sequence).

The V and J genes are TRBV2 and TRBJ2-7, with a tentative D call TRBD2 (6 bases). There are 13 residues in the CDR3. With 6 bases removed from V and 5 bases from J, the gap between germline ends came to 14 bases. Germline V gives CDR1 SNHLY, CDR2 FYNNEI. CDR3 nucleotides: TGTGCCAGCAGCGGGGTAGGGAGGAACGAGCAGTACTTC. It specifies CASSGVGRNEQYF. Complete variable domain (other parts from reference TRBV2 and TRBJ2-7): EPEVTQTPSHQVTQMGQEVILRCVPISNHLYFYWYRQILGQKVEFLVSFYNNEISEKSEIFDDQFSVERPDGSNFTLKIRSTKLEDSAMYFCASSGVGRNEQYFGPGTRLTVT.

The CDR3 reads CASSGLAGRDTQYF. In DNA, the CDR3 is TGCGCCAGCAGCGGACTAGCGGGCAGAGATACGCAGTATTTT. The chain links TRBV5-1 to TRBJ2-3; 11 bases align to TRBD2. The V gene end was trimmed by 4 bases and the J gene end by 5 bases; junction bases not matched to a gene: 3. Germline V gives CDR1 SGHRS, CDR2 YFSETQ. CDR3 length: 14 amino acids.

The chain is built from TRBV28 and TRBJ1-2; D is perhaps TRBD1 (5 bases). The CDR3 has 14 amino acids. The germline gives CDR1 MDHEN, CDR2 SYDVKM. V was shortened by 2 bases and J by 4 bases, with 11 bases between the two germline ends. For the CDR3, the DNA is TGTGCCAGCAGTTTAGACGGCCAGGGCTATGGCTACACCTTC. It yields the protein CASSLDGQGYGYTF.

This rearrangement joins TRBV7-9 to TRBJ1-3; 7 bases align to TRBD1. This CDR3 contains 15 residues. The V gene end was trimmed by 0 bases and the J gene end by 3 bases; junction bases not matched to a gene: 2. Germline CDR1 is SEHNR and CDR2 is FQNEAQ (reference sequence). DNA of the CDR3: TGTGCCAGCAGCTTAGCGGGACAGCTTGGAAACACCATATATTTT. Amino acids: CASSLAGQLGNTIYF.

J is TRBJ2-7 and V is TRBV5-5; 7 bases line up with TRBD1. This CDR3 region has 13 residues. Trimming cost V 4 bases and J 1 base; bases outside gene matches: 2. Germline V gene lookup returns CDR1 SGHKS and CDR2 YYEKEE (reference sequence). This chain's CDR3 is CASSPTGSYEQYF. The CDR3, as DNA: TGTGCCAGCAGCCCGACAGGGTCCTACGAGCAGTACTTC.

V is TRBV6-5 and J is TRBJ2-2; 10 nucleotides line up with TRBD1. Trimming removed 9 bases from V and 4 bases from J; junction bases left unmatched: 5. From germline, CDR1 is MNHEY and CDR2 SVGAGI. The CDR3 loop spans 14 amino acids. The CDR3 region is CASRWTGGTGELFF. CDR3 nucleotide sequence: TGTGCCAGTCGGTGGACAGGGGGCACCGGGGAGCTGTTTTTT.

This clone has only one observation. The chain is built from TRBV9 and TRBJ2-7; 10 positions agree with TRBD1. V gave up 0 bases and J gave up 5 bases; unmatched junction bases: 2. Germline V lookup: CDR1 SGDLS, CDR2 YYNGEE. This CDR3 is 14 amino acids long. The CDR3 loop is CASSVEGQGNEQYF. CDR3 nucleotides: TGTGCCAGCAGCGTAGAGGGACAGGGGAACGAGCAGTACTTC.

V and J are TRBV5-1 and TRBJ2-3; tentative D call: TRBD1 (6 bases). CDR1 is SGHRS and CDR2 is YFSETQ in the germline V gene. Trimming shortened V by 0 bases and J by 7 bases, and 18 bases separated the two germline ends. The CDR3 totals 16 residues. The CDR3 reads CASSLDRASLRNTQYF. CDR3 in DNA: TGCGCCAGCAGCTTGGACAGGGCCTCACTGCGAAATACGCAGTATTTT. The full variable domain, completed using reference TRBV5-1 and TRBJ2-3, is KAGVTQTPRYLIKTRGQQVTLSCSPISGHRSVSWYQQTPGQGLQFLFEYFSETQRNKGNFPGRFSGRQFSNSRSEMNVSTLELGDSALYLCASSLDRASLRNTQYFGPGTRLTVL.

This clone occurred once. V usage is TRBV5-1 and J usage is TRBJ2-1; perhaps TRBD1 as D (6 bases). V was shortened by 0 bases and J by 8 bases, with 15 bases between the two germline ends. Per the germline V gene, CDR1 is SGHRS and CDR2 is YFSETQ. This CDR3 comprises 15 residues. Written as DNA, the CDR3 is TGCGCCAGCAGCTTGGTTACAGGGCAACTCGATGAGCAGTTCTTC. This translates into CASSLVTGQLDEQFF.

This chain links TRBV7-2 with TRBJ2-1; 7 bases agree with TRBD1. The CDR3 runs 14 residues. Germline assignment: CDR1 SGHTA and CDR2 FQGNSA. V trimming: 4 bases; J trimming: 7 bases; junction bases outside the gene matches: 7. The CDR3 spells CASSSRDSLNEQFF. The CDR3 nucleotides are TGTGCCAGCAGCTCCCGGGACAGCCTAAATGAGCAGTTCTTC. Variable domain in full (rest from reference TRBV7-2 and TRBJ2-1): GAGVSQSPSNKVTEKGKDVELRCDPISGHTALYWYRQSLGQGLEFLIYFQGNSAPDKSGLPSDRFSAERTGGSVSTLTIQRTQQEDSAVYLCASSSRDSLNEQFFGPGTRLTVL.

J is TRBJ1-3 and V is TRBV11-3, with a weak D call TRBD1 (6 bases). This CDR3 comprises 18 residues. CDR1 is SGHNT, CDR2 YENEEA, per germline. Trimming cost V 3 bases and J 0 bases, with 18 bases left between them. This chain's CDR3 is CASSFTEWSGDSGNTIYF. As DNA, the CDR3 is TGTGCCAGCAGCTTTACCGAATGGTCAGGGGACTCTGGAAACACCATATATTTT.

The chain's CDR3 is CASSEWMTGGIYNEQFF. In DNA, the CDR3 is TGTGCCAGCAGTGAATGGATGACGGGAGGAATCTACAATGAGCAGTTCTTC. The V gene is TRBV6-1, the J gene TRBJ2-1, with 7 positions matching TRBD2. J gave up 3 bases and V 2 bases, and 10 bases lay outside the gene matches. The CDR3 covers 17 residues. Germline CDR1 reads MNHNS; CDR2 reads SASEGT.

Note on this clone: Other DNA sequences from this sample encode an identical CDR3 as well. The chain links TRBV20-1 to TRBJ2-3, with D maybe TRBD2 (6 bases). The CDR3 has 11 residues. Trimming cost V 6 bases and J 5 bases, with 9 bases left between them. Germline V gene sequence: CDR1 DFQATT, CDR2 SNEGSKA (reference sequence). The CDR3 spells CSAWDLDTQYF. Written as DNA, the CDR3 is TGCAGTGCCTGGGACTTAGATACGCAGTATTTT.

CDR3 region: CASSGGHFLSEAFF. CDR3 DNA sequence: TGTGCCAGCAGTGGGGGACATTTCCTGTCTGAAGCTTTCTTT. The rearrangement joins TRBV28 to TRBJ1-1; tentative D call: TRBD1 (6 bases). CDR3 size: 14 residues. The germline gives CDR1 MDHEN, CDR2 SYDVKM. V lost 5 bases, J lost 6 bases, and 16 bases lay in between.

The count of this clone is one. The chain employs TRBV11-3 and TRBJ1-1; possible D gene TRBD1, 5 bases. Trimming pared 1 base from V and 4 bases from J, leaving 10 bases between. The CDR3 has 14 residues. CDR1 and CDR2 (germline): SGHNT, YENEEA. The CDR3 loop reads CASSLVRGVTEAFF. CDR3 in DNA: TGTGCCAGCAGCTTAGTACGGGGGGTCACTGAAGCTTTCTTT.

The chain has TRBV4-2 and TRBJ2-3; unclear D gene. CDR1 LGHNA and CDR2 YNFKEQ come from the germline V gene. Trimming pared 0 bases from V and 0 bases from J, leaving 13 bases between. The CDR3 extends over 17 amino acids. CDR3 in amino acids: CASSQDPAGLSTDTQYF. The CDR3 DNA follows: TGTGCCAGCAGCCAAGACCCAGCAGGATTAAGCACAGATACGCAGTATTTT.

The chain joins TRBV7-9 to TRBJ1-4; no definite D call. Trimming cost V 5 bases and J 7 bases, with 14 bases left between them. The CDR3 length is 14 residues. Germline lookup yields CDR1 SEHNR and CDR2 FQNEAQ (reference sequence). The CDR3 reads CASSRTQVIEKLFF. The CDR3 DNA sequence: TGTGCCAGCAGCCGGACTCAGGTTATTGAAAAACTGTTTTTT. Looking up the rest from reference TRBV7-9 and TRBJ1-4 gives the full variable domain: DTGVSQNPRHKITKRGQNVTFRCDPISEHNRLYWYRQTLGQGPEFLTYFQNEAQLEKSRLLSDRFSAERPKGSFSTLEIQRTEQGDSAMYLCASSRTQVIEKLFFGSGTQLSVL.

The chain has TRBV5-6 and TRBJ1-1; D unclear. The germline V gene has CDR1 SGHDT and CDR2 YYEEEE. This CDR3 is built from 14 residues. V was pared by 1 base and J by 0 bases, with 7 bases between. CDR3 in amino acids: CASSLRGMNTEAFF. The DNA for the CDR3 is TGTGCCAGCAGCTTGAGAGGGATGAACACTGAAGCTTTCTTT.

This rearrangement joins TRBV6-2 or TRBV6-3 to TRBJ2-3; 7 bases match TRBD1. The CDR3 covers 15 residues. The trim removed 2 bases at V and 1 base at J, leaving 3 bases unmatched. From germline, CDR1 is MNHEY and CDR2 SVGEGT. CDR3 nucleotides: TGTGCCAGCAGTTACAGGGGGCTAGGCACAGATACGCAGTATTTT. Its translation is CASSYRGLGTDTQYF.

This chain uses TRBV3-1 (or the pseudogene TRBV3-2) with TRBJ1-2, with no clear D. Germline V CDR1 and CDR2: LGHDT, YNNKEL (reference sequence). This CDR3 is built from 14 residues. The V end was cut by 0 bases, the J end by 8 bases, with 13 bases between. CDR3 DNA: TGTGCCAGCAGCCAAGATCTTTCCCCCCGGGGCTACACCTTC. Its protein product is CASSQDLSPRGYTF.